Sequencing of this T cell receptor beta chain was carried out in a study of blood T cell repertoires in COVID-19. As for the study in general: From the United States, Italy and Spain came samples of acute and convalescent COVID-19.

CDR1 LNHDA and CDR2 SQIVND come from the germline V gene (reference sequence). This CDR3 is built from 15 residues. V shed 5 bases and J shed 0 bases, with 8 bases lying between them. Assay: immunoSEQ multiplex PCR; the TCRdb copy retains only in-frame clones and omits some. The sample holds about 150,000 clones; 65% to 90% are singletons and the top ten take about 8.9%. The sequencing sample was made of peripheral blood. The chain has TRBV19 and TRBJ1-6; D possibly corresponds to TRBD1 (5 bases). The receptor was isolated from a woman aged 45-65 years with acute or convalescent COVID-19. Written as DNA, the CDR3 is TGTGCCAGTAGTCGACAGCGCTCCTATAATTCACCCCTCCACTTT. Its protein is CASSRQRSYNSPLHF.